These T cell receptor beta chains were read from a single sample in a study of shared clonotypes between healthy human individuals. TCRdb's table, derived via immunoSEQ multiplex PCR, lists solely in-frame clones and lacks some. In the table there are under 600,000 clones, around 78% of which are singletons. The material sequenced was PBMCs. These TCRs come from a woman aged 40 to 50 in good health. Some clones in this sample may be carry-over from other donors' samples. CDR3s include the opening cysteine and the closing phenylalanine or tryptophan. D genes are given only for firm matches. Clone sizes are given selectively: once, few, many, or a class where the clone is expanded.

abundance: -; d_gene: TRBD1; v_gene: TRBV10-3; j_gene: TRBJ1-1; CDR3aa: CAISLEGAGTEAFF; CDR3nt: TGTGCCATCAGTTTAGAGGGGGCTGGGACTGAAGCTTTCTTT
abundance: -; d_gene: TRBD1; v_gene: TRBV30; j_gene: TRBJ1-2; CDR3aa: CAQQGGSNYGYTF; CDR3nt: TGTGCCCAACAGGGGGGCTCTAACTATGGCTACACCTTC
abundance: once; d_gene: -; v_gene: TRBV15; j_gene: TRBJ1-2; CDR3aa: CAISQGHNYGYTF; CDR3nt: TGTGCCATCAGCCAGGGGCACAACTATGGCTACACCTTC
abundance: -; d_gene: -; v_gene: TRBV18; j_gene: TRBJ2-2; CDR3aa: CASSPLRQKDTGELFF; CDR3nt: TGTGCCAGCTCACCACTGAGGCAGAAGGACACCGGGGAGCTGTTTTTT
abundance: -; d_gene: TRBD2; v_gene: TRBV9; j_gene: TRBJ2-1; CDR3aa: CASSVGGGAKFYNEQFF; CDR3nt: TGTGCCAGCAGCGTAGGGGGAGGGGCCAAATTTTACAATGAGCAGTTCTTC
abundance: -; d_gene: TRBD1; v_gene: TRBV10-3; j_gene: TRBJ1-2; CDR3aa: CAIRGQGESYGYTF; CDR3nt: TGTGCCATCAGGGGACAGGGGGAGAGCTATGGCTACACCTTC
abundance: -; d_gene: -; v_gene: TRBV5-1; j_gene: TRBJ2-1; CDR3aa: CASSLFGAEQFF; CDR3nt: TGCGCCAGCAGCTTGTTCGGAGCGGAGCAGTTCTTC
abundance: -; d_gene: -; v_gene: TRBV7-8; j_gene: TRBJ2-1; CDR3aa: CASSLMDEQFF; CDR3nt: TGTGCCAGCAGCTTAATGGATGAGCAGTTCTTC
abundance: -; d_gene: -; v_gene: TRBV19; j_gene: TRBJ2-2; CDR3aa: CASSNNRVGTGELFF; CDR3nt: TGTGCCAGTAGTAACAACAGGGTCGGCACCGGGGAGCTGTTTTTT
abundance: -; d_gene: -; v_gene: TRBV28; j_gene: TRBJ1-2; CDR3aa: CASRLPGGYGYTF; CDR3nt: TGTGCCAGCAGACTTCCCGGGGGCTATGGCTACACCTTC
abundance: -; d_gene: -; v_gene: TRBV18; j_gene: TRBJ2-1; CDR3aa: CASSPLGVPFDEQFF; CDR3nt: TGTGCCAGCTCACCACTGGGGGTGCCTTTTGATGAGCAGTTCTTC
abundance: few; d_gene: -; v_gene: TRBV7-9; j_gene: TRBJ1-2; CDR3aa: CASSFRDERGYTF; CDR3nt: TGTGCCAGCAGCTTTAGGGACGAGAGGGGCTACACCTTC
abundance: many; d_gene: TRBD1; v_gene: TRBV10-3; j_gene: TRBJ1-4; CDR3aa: CAISLGSTGGNEKLFF; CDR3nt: TGTGCCATCAGTCTCGGTTCAACAGGGGGAAATGAAAAACTGTTTTTT
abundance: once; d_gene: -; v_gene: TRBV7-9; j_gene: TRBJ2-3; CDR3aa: CASSFLGGISDTQYF; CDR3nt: TGTGCCAGCAGCTTTCTGGGCGGGATTTCAGATACGCAGTATTTT
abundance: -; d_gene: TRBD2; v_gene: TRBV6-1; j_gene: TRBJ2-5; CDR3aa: CASSEALLAGGETQYF; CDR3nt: TGTGCCAGCAGTGAAGCGCTCCTAGCGGGGGGAGAGACCCAGTACTTC
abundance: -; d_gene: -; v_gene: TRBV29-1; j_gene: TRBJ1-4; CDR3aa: CSVAGEGEKLFF; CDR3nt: TGCAGCGTCGCAGGGGAGGGTGAAAAACTGTTTTTT
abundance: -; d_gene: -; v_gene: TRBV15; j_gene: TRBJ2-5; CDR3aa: CATSSPQGFGETQYF; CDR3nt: TGTGCCACCAGCAGCCCGCAGGGGTTCGGGGAGACCCAGTACTTC
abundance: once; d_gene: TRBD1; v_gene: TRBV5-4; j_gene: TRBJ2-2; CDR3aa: CASSSGPGGTGELFF; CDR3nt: TGTGCCAGCAGCTCCGGGCCAGGGGGCACCGGGGAGCTGTTTTTT
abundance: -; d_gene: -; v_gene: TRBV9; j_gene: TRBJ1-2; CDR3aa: CASSVAQGNYGYTF; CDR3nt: TGTGCCAGCAGCGTAGCTCAGGGGAACTATGGCTACACCTTC
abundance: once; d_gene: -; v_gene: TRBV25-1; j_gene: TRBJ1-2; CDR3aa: CASSESYGYTF; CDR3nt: TGTGCCAGCAGTGAAAGCTATGGCTACACCTTC
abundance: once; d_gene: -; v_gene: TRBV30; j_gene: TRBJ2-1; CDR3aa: CAWSVPISGSKNEQFF; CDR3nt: TGTGCCTGGAGTGTACCGATATCCGGGAGTAAGAATGAGCAGTTCTTC
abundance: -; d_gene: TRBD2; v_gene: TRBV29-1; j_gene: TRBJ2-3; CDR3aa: CSVRTSGRAVDTQYF; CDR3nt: TGCAGCGTCAGGACTAGCGGGAGGGCCGTAGATACGCAGTATTTT
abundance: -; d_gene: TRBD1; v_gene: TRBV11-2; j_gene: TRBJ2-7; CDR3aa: CASSFQGARYEQYF; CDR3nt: TGTGCCAGCAGCTTCCAGGGGGCGCGGTACGAGCAGTACTTC
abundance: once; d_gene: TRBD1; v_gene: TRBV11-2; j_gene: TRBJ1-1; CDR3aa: CASSFQGQGDEAFF; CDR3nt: TGTGCCAGCAGCTTTCAAGGACAGGGAGACGAAGCTTTCTTT
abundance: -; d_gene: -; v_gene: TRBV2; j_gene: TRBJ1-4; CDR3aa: CASSVSGADEKLFF; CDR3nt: TGTGCCAGCAGTGTGTCGGGGGCTGATGAAAAACTGTTTTTT
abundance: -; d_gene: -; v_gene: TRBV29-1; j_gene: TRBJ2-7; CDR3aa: CSVYKGVSYEQYF; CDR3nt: TGCAGCGTTTACAAAGGGGTCTCCTACGAGCAGTACTTC
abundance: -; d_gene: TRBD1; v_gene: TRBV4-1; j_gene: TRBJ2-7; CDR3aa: CASSQAGQGASEQYF; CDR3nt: TGCGCCAGCAGCCAAGCAGGACAGGGGGCCTCCGAGCAGTACTTC
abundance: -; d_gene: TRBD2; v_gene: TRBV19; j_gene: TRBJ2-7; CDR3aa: CASSIGSGILEQYF; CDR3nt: TGTGCCAGTAGTATAGGTAGCGGGATTCTCGAGCAGTACTTC
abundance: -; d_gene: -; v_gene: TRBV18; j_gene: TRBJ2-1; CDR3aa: CASSHDPTRNEQFF; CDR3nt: TGTGCCAGCTCACACGACCCGACACGGAATGAGCAGTTCTTC
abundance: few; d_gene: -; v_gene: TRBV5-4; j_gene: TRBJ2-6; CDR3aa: CASSQDLGSGANVLTF; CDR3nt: TGTGCCAGCAGCCAAGATCTAGGGAGCGGGGCCAACGTCCTGACTTTC
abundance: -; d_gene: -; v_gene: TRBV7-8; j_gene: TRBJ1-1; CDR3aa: CASSLAENTEAFF; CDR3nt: TGTGCCAGCAGCTTAGCCGAAAACACTGAAGCTTTCTTT
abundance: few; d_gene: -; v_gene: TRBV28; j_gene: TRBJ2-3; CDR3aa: CASTPWQGGTDTQYF; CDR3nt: TGTGCCAGCACCCCCTGGCAGGGCGGCACAGATACGCAGTATTTT
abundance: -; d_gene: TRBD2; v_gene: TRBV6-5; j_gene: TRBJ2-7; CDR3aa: CATRGSGSRVYEQYF; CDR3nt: TGTGCCACCCGGGGTAGCGGGAGCCGGGTCTACGAGCAGTACTTC
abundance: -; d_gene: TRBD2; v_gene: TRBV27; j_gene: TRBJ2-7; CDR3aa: CASSQRLAGTLYEQYF; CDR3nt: TGTGCCAGCAGTCAAAGACTAGCGGGAACCCTCTACGAGCAGTACTTC
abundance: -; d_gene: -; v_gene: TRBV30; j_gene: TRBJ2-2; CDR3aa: CAWSPDSNDGELFF; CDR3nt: TGTGCCTGGAGTCCGGACAGTAATGACGGGGAGCTGTTTTTT
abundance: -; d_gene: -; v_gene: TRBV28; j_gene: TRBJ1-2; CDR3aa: CASSLYRDGYTF; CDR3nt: TGTGCCAGCAGTTTGTATCGGGATGGCTACACCTTC
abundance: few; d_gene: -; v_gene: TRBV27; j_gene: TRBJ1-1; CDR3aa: CASSLWQGYTEAFF; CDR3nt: TGTGCCAGCAGTTTATGGCAGGGGTACACTGAAGCTTTCTTT
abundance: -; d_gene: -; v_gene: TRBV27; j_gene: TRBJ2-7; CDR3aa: CASSPLGPYEQYF; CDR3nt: TGTGCCAGCAGTCCGTTGGGCCCCTACGAGCAGTACTTC
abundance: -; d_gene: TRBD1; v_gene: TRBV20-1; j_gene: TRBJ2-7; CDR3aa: CSAMNRGQYF; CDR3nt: TGCAGTGCTATGAACAGGGGGCAGTACTTC
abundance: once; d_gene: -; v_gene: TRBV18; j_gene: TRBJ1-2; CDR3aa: CASSPRIETVVNGYTF; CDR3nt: TGTGCCAGCTCACCACGAATTGAGACGGTTGTGAATGGCTACACCTTC
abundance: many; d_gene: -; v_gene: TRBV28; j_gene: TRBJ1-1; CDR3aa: CASSFPSTEAFF; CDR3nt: TGTGCCAGCAGTTTCCCCAGTACTGAAGCTTTCTTT
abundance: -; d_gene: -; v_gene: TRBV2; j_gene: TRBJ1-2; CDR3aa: CASRRIQGNYGYTF; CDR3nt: TGTGCCAGCAGACGAATACAGGGTAACTATGGCTACACCTTC
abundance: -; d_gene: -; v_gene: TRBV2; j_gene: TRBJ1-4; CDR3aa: CASTFNEKLFF; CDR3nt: TGTGCCAGCACCTTTAATGAAAAACTGTTTTTT
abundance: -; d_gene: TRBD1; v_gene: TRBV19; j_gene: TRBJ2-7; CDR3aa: CASSPGQGVTYEQYF; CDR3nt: TGTGCCAGTAGTCCTGGACAGGGGGTCACCTACGAGCAGTACTTC
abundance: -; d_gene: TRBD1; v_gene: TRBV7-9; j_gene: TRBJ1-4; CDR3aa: CASCRGIGEKLFF; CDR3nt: TGTGCCAGTTGCAGGGGGATAGGTGAAAAACTGTTTTTT
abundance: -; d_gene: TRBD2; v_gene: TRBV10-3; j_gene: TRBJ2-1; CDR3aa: CAISEGSVAGVVGGEQFF; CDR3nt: TGTGCCATCAGTGAAGGTTCGGTAGCGGGAGTTGTTGGTGGTGAGCAGTTCTTC
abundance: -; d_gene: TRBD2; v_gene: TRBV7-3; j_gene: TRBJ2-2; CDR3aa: CASREGPVTGELFF; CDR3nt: TGTGCCAGCCGGGAGGGCCCGGTCACCGGGGAGCTGTTTTTT
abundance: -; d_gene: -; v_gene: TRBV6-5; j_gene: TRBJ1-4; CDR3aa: CASSYARQGPGKLFF; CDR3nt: TGTGCCAGCAGTTACGCCCGGCAGGGCCCTGGAAAACTGTTTTTT
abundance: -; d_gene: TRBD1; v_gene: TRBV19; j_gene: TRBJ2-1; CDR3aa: CASKELTGNNEQFF; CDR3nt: TGTGCCAGTAAGGAACTGACAGGGAACAATGAGCAGTTCTTC
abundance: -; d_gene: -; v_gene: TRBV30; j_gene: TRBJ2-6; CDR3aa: CAWTGLRANVLTF; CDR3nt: TGTGCCTGGACGGGACTCCGGGCCAACGTCCTGACTTTC
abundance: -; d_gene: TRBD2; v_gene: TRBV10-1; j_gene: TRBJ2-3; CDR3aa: CASTRGGRADTQYF; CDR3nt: TGCGCCAGCACCCGCGGCGGGAGGGCAGATACGCAGTATTTT
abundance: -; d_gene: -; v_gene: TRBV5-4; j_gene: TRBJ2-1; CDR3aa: CASSLRGSYNEQFF; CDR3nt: TGTGCCAGCAGCTTGCGGGGTTCCTACAATGAGCAGTTCTTC
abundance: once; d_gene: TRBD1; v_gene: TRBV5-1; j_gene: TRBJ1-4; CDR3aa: CASSFAGQGAQGNEKLFF; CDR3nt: TGCGCCAGCAGCTTCGCGGGACAGGGGGCGCAGGGTAATGAAAAACTGTTTTTT
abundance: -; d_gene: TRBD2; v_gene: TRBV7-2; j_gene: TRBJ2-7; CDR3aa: CASSEIAGVGYEQYF; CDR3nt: TGTGCCAGCAGCGAAATAGCGGGAGTAGGCTACGAGCAGTACTTC
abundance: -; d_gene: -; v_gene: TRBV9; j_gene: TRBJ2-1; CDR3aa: CASSVVPREGREQFF; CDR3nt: TGTGCCAGCAGCGTAGTTCCCCGGGAAGGGAGGGAGCAGTTCTTC
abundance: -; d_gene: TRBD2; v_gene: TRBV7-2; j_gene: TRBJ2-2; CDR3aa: CASSLEAGLAGTGELFF; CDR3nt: TGTGCCAGCAGCTTAGAGGCGGGACTAGCGGGGACCGGGGAGCTGTTTTTT
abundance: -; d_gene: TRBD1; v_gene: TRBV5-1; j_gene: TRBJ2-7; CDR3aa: CASSERTGSSYEQYF; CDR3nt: TGCGCCAGCAGCGAACGGACAGGGAGTTCCTACGAGCAGTACTTC